This T cell receptor (beta chain) originates from a study of cytomegalovirus exposure and HLA in healthy donors. The PCR ran on 60 Vbeta and 13 Jbeta primers. Sequenced by immunoSEQ multiplex PCR; TCRdb stores in-frame clones only, minus some. Altogether 110,000 to 150,000 clones are present, around 85% being singletons, with the ten largest covering 0.95% to 1.5%. As to this clone: Its antigen is not known.

General observations from the study: Immune exposure information available was restricted to CMV serostatus.

What was sequenced was PBMCs. The sequence came from a female donor in good health and CMV-seronegative.

The CDR3 region has the DNA TGTGCCAGCAGGAGGGCCGGGACTAGCGGAGCTGGGGAGCAGTACTTC. Protein sequence: CASRRAGTSGAGEQYF. The rearrangement joins TRBV2 to TRBJ2-7; 11 bases are a match to TRBD2. Germline V lookup: CDR1 SNHLY, CDR2 FYNNEI. V trimming: 6 bases; J trimming: 7 bases; junction bases outside the gene matches: 14. This CDR3 contains 16 residues.